One T cell receptor beta chain is described in this entry. Its antigen is as yet unknown. The primer mix had 60 Vbeta and 13 Jbeta primers. TCRdb's table, derived via immunoSEQ multiplex PCR, lists solely in-frame clones and lacks some. Altogether approximately 61,000 clones are present, more than 75% being singletons, with the ten largest covering around 7.4%. This CDR3 is 15 amino acids long. With 7 bases clipped from V and 1 base from J, the junction kept 6 bases outside the gene matches. In germline, CDR1 is MNHNS, CDR2 SASEGT. These data come from a study of cytomegalovirus exposure and HLA in healthy donors. Study findings and constraints: Cytomegalovirus association was listed for 170 or so TCR beta chains.

The rearrangement links TRBV6-1 to TRBJ2-7; 11 nucleotides match TRBD2. The TCR comes from a young man in good health and CMV-seropositive. Sequencing input: PBMCs. CDR3: CASTDGTSGSYEQYF. CDR3 DNA sequence: TGTGCCAGCACGGATGGGACTAGCGGTTCCTACGAGCAGTACTTC.